One sample yielded the 29 T cell receptor beta chains listed below, sequenced in a study of cytomegalovirus exposure and HLA in healthy donors. PCR involved 60 Vbeta and 13 Jbeta primers. The table came from immunoSEQ multiplex PCR; TCRdb's copy has only in-frame clones and leaves some out. The sample yields 150,000 or so clones, around 84% seen once. The specimen was PBMCs. The origin of the receptors is a woman in her forties in good health and CMV-seropositive.

This clone was counted only a few times. The chain employs TRBV28 and TRBJ1-6; maybe TRBD1 (5 bases). The germline V gene encodes CDR1 MDHEN and CDR2 SYDVKM. The CDR3 length is 12 residues. Trimming took 8 bases from V and 13 from J, leaving 15 bases between them. The CDR3 protein is CASAVRGSPLHF. As DNA, the CDR3 is TGTGCCAGCGCCGTAAGGGGATCCCCCCTCCACTTT.

The chain links TRBV7-9 to TRBJ1-4; D is perhaps TRBD1 (5 bases). CDR1 and CDR2 from the germline V gene are SEHNR and FQNEAQ (reference sequence). CDR3 length equals 15 residues. Between the trimmed V and J ends, which lost 2 bases and 0 bases, there was a span of 7 bases. Here the CDR3 DNA reads TGTGCCAGCAGCTTATCAGGGCCAACTAATGAAAAACTGTTTTTT. Translated: CASSLSGPTNEKLFF.

The rearrangement links TRBV29-1 to TRBJ2-5, with TRBD2 matching 9 bases. The J call may be mistaken, given a closer DNA end match to TRBJ2-7. Germline values: CDR1 SQVTM, CDR2 ANQGSEA. The CDR3 is made up of 14 amino acids. The CDR3 DNA reads TGCAGCGTCCTAGCGGGATCCTTCGCTTACGAGCAGTACTTC. Its translation: CSVLAGSFAYEQYF.

The V gene is TRBV7-9, the J gene TRBJ2-1; D perhaps matches TRBD1 (6 bases). Trimming took 5 bases from V and 2 from J, leaving 13 bases between them. The CDR3 loop spans 15 amino acids. Germline CDR1 is SEHNR and CDR2 is FQNEAQ (reference sequence). CDR3 nucleotides: TGTGCCAGCAGCCCCAGGGGAAGGCCCTACAATGAGCAGTTCTTC. It is translated as CASSPRGRPYNEQFF.

The genes are TRBV7-9 and TRBJ2-5; 11 bases are a match to TRBD2. The V gene end was trimmed by 0 bases and the J gene end by 5 bases; junction bases not matched to a gene: 11. Germline CDR1 reads SEHNR; CDR2 reads FQNEAQ (reference sequence). This CDR3 has 18 residues. In DNA form, the CDR3 reads TGTGCCAGCAGCTTAGCCCCAGGACTAGCGGGCCAGGGGGAGACCCAGTACTTC. Translation gives CASSLAPGLAGQGETQYF.

The V call is TRBV4-2, the J call TRBJ1-2, with a possible D match to TRBD1 (6 bases). V was shortened by 1 base and J by 4 bases, with 16 bases between the two germline ends. This CDR3 has 16 amino acids. Looked up from germline, CDR1 is LGHNA and CDR2 is YNFKEQ. The CDR3 coding sequence is TGTGCCAGCAGCCAAGCACAGGGCCAGGGAGCCTATGGCTACACCTTC. It translates to CASSQAQGQGAYGYTF.

This sequence joins TRBV11-3 and TRBJ1-3; no clear D gene. Germline V gene lookup returns CDR1 SGHNT and CDR2 YENEEA. The CDR3 has 15 amino acids. Between the trimmed V and J ends, which lost 1 base and 0 bases, there was a span of 7 bases. Here the CDR3 DNA reads TGTGCCAGCAGCTTAGGCGGTGTCTCTGGAAACACCATATATTTT. Translated, it gives CASSLGGVSGNTIYF.

The CDR3 region is CASSSTRPNGDTEAFF. The CDR3 DNA reads TGTGCCAGCAGCTCTACCCGACCCAACGGGGACACTGAAGCTTTCTTT. The rearrangement links TRBV7-9 to TRBJ1-1; D gene unclear. The germline V gene has CDR1 SEHNR and CDR2 FQNEAQ (reference sequence). V was clipped by 4 bases and J by 3 bases, with 18 bases between them. This CDR3 has 16 residues.

The chain has TRBV18 and TRBJ2-5; D is perhaps TRBD2 (6 bases). The V gene's germline CDR1 is KGHSH and CDR2 LQKENI. V was shortened by 2 bases and J by 5 bases, with 18 bases between the two germline ends. The CDR3 spans 16 residues. The CDR3 here is CASSPRGTSGEETQYF. The CDR3 nucleotides are TGTGCCAGCTCACCAAGAGGGACTTCGGGCGAGGAGACCCAGTACTTC.

The gene calls are TRBV6-6 and TRBJ2-7, with D possibly being TRBD1 (6 bases). Trimming pared 0 bases from V and 4 bases from J, leaving 13 bases between. The CDR3 consists of 15 residues. CDR1 MNHNY and CDR2 SVGAGI come from the germline V gene (reference sequence). The CDR3 region has the DNA TGTGCCAGCAGTTACTCGCAGGGGAGTCGATACGAGCAGTACTTC. This sequence encodes CASSYSQGSRYEQYF.

Comments on this clone: A junction end diverges from the germline sequence, so it may reflect a read error. The genes are TRBV7-7 and TRBJ2-7; a weak D match, TRBD2 (6 bases). The CDR3 sequence is 15 residues long. Germline V gene data show CDR1 as SSHAT and CDR2 as FNYEAQ (reference sequence). The CDR3: CASIPPGGGAYEQYF. The DNA of the CDR3 is TGTGCTAGCATCCCCCCCGGGGGTGGGGCCTACGAGCAGTACTTC.

The chain uses TRBV7-9 and TRBJ1-1, with D unresolved. Trimming pared 6 bases from V and 5 bases from J, leaving 13 bases between. Germline V gives CDR1 SEHNR, CDR2 FQNEAQ (reference sequence). This CDR3 spans 13 amino acids. CDR3 DNA: TGTGCCAGCAGACGAGAGTCGCCTACTGAAGCTTTCTTT. Translating gives CASRRESPTEAFF.

The chain links TRBV18 to TRBJ2-7; D is perhaps TRBD1 (6 bases). This CDR3 has 15 amino acids. V lost 6 bases, J lost 4 bases, and 19 bases lay in between. The V gene's germline CDR1 is KGHSH and CDR2 LQKENI. CDR3 DNA sequence: TGTGCCAGCTCCAGAACCGGGACAAACCGTTACGAGCAGTACTTC. Translation: CASSRTGTNRYEQYF.

This clone appeared a few times. V is TRBV30 and J is TRBJ2-2, with unresolved D. The CDR3 loop spans 13 amino acids. Looked up from germline, CDR1 is GTSNPN and CDR2 is SVGIG (reference sequence). The V and J ends lost 0 bases and 4 bases respectively, with 6 bases between them. CDR3 in amino acids: CAWSVAFTGELFF. The DNA for the CDR3 is TGTGCCTGGAGTGTGGCCTTCACCGGGGAGCTGTTTTTT.

The V call is TRBV5-1, the J call TRBJ2-2; the D gene is possibly TRBD1 (6 bases). The V gene lost 0 bases and the J gene lost 7 bases, with 13 bases spanning the gap. The CDR3 contains 15 residues. Germline loops: CDR1 SGHRS, CDR2 YFSETQ. The CDR3 reads CASSLDRVEGGELFF. The CDR3 bases are TGCGCCAGCAGCTTGGACAGGGTAGAAGGCGGGGAGCTGTTTTTT.

The genes are TRBV7-9 and TRBJ2-7; 7 nucleotides agree with TRBD2. V shed 8 bases, J shed 4 bases, and the junction held 5 bases outside the gene matches. CDR1 is SEHNR and CDR2 is FQNEAQ in the germline V gene (reference sequence). The CDR3 extends over 12 amino acids. The CDR3 loop is CASSGGLYEQYF. The CDR3 DNA is TGTGCCAGCTCCGGGGGGTTGTACGAGCAGTACTTC.

The V gene is TRBV4-1, the J gene TRBJ1-2; perhaps TRBD1 as D (5 bases). The germline V gene has CDR1 MGHRA and CDR2 YSYEKL. V was trimmed by 0 bases and J by 0 bases, leaving 20 bases between them. This CDR3 spans 19 amino acids. The CDR3, as DNA: TGCGCCAGCAGCCAAGACCGTGACAGTGCGGTTTTGGCTAACTATGGCTACACCTTC. Protein product: CASSQDRDSAVLANYGYTF.

The rearrangement uses TRBV9 and TRBJ1-4; 9 positions match TRBD1. The germline CDR1 and CDR2 sequences are SGDLS and YYNGEE. CDR3 length equals 15 residues. With 3 bases clipped from V and 7 bases from J, the junction kept 7 bases outside the gene matches. Here the CDR3 reads CASSGNGTGREKLFF. DNA for the CDR3: TGTGCCAGCAGCGGGAACGGGACAGGGCGTGAAAAACTGTTTTTT.

The genes are TRBV28 and TRBJ1-1; 12 nucleotides agree with TRBD1. Germline V gene lookup returns CDR1 MDHEN and CDR2 SYDVKM. This CDR3 is 16 amino acids long. V shed 5 bases, J shed 2 bases, and the junction held 6 bases outside the gene matches. CDR3 sequence (DNA): TGTGCCAGCAGTATTTCTGGGACAGGGGGCAACACTGAAGCTTTCTTT. It translates to CASSISGTGGNTEAFF.

This chain joins TRBV19 and TRBJ2-2; 9 bases are shared with TRBD1. The CDR3 extends over 15 amino acids. Germline assignment: CDR1 LNHDA and CDR2 SQIVND (reference sequence). V trimming: 0 bases; J trimming: 7 bases; junction bases outside the gene matches: 3. CDR3 residues: CASSIEGQGIGELFF. CDR3 nucleotides: TGTGCCAGTAGTATAGAAGGACAGGGGATCGGGGAGCTGTTTTTT.

The chain combines TRBV10-2 with TRBJ2-1; D call uncertain. With 8 bases removed from V and 0 bases from J, the gap between germline ends came to 14 bases. The CDR3 is 15 residues long. Germline V gives CDR1 WSHSY, CDR2 SAAADI. CDR3 in amino acids: CASSPTRSSYNEQFF. CDR3 sequence (DNA): TGCGCCAGCTCCCCGACCCGGAGCTCCTACAATGAGCAGTTCTTC.

V and J are TRBV7-2 and TRBJ2-5; no reliable D call. The CDR3 has 12 amino acids. The germline V and J ends were trimmed by 7 bases and 5 bases, with 11 bases remaining between them. Germline-derived CDR1 and CDR2 are SGHTA and FQGNSA. CDR3 DNA: TGTGCCAGCAACCACGAGCCGGAGACCCAGTACTTC. This codes for CASNHEPETQYF.

The chain links TRBV9 to TRBJ2-3; no reliable D call. In germline, CDR1 is SGDLS, CDR2 YYNGEE. This CDR3 contains 14 residues. V was pared by 4 bases and J by 3 bases, with 12 bases between. The CDR3 DNA sequence: TGTGCCAGCAGCCCCAAGACCGGGACAGATACGCAGTATTTT. Translated: CASSPKTGTDTQYF.

The gene calls are TRBV18 and TRBJ2-5, with TRBD2 as a possible D gene (5 bases). There are 15 residues in the CDR3. The germline gives CDR1 KGHSH, CDR2 LQKENI. Trimming took 6 bases from V and 1 from J, leaving 15 bases between them. The CDR3 bases are TGTGCCAGCTCCCCTTCTGAGGGCCCCCAAGAGACCCAGTACTTC. Protein sequence: CASSPSEGPQETQYF.

The chain links TRBV7-8 to TRBJ2-1; TRBD1 matches 8 bases. The CDR3 loop spans 17 amino acids. Germline-derived CDR1 and CDR2 are SGHVS and FQNEAQ. The trim removed 5 bases at V and 9 bases at J, leaving 18 bases unmatched. This chain's CDR3 is CASSPRTGMGKLGEQFF. The DNA for the CDR3 is TGTGCCAGCAGCCCCAGGACAGGGATGGGGAAGTTGGGTGAGCAGTTCTTC.

The table lists this clone with a count of one. The V and J genes are TRBV29-1 and TRBJ2-2; D unclear. Germline V CDR1 and CDR2: SQVTM, ANQGSEA. V was trimmed by 3 bases and J by 1 base, leaving 6 bases between them. The CDR3 contains 13 residues. CDR3 in DNA: TGCAGCGTTGATCGCGGGAACACCGGGGAGCTGTTTTTT. This sequence encodes CSVDRGNTGELFF.

The V call is TRBV5-1, the J call TRBJ2-1; the match to TRBD1 covers 7 bases. The CDR3 extends over 15 amino acids. From germline, CDR1 is SGHRS and CDR2 YFSETQ. V gave up 5 bases and J gave up 1 base; unmatched junction bases: 6. The CDR3 reads CASRGGQGSYNEQFF. CDR3 nucleotides: TGCGCCAGCAGAGGGGGCCAGGGTTCCTACAATGAGCAGTTCTTC.

Only a few counts were recorded for this clone. V is TRBV4-1 and J is TRBJ1-2, with unresolved D. V was pared by 2 bases and J by 10 bases, with 23 bases between. This CDR3 contains 16 residues. The germline V gene encodes CDR1 MGHRA and CDR2 YSYEKL. CDR3 residues: CASSQPMAERKRTYTF. Written as DNA, the CDR3 is TGCGCCAGCAGCCAACCTATGGCCGAAAGGAAGCGAACCTACACCTTC.

The table lists this clone with a few counts. The CDR3 bases are TGTGCCTGGGGGGAAGGGACTAGCGGGATACAAAGGAATGAGCAGTTCTTC. Encoded protein: CAWGEGTSGIQRNEQFF. V gene TRBV30 combines with J gene TRBJ2-1; 13 bases are shared with TRBD2. The CDR3 runs 17 residues. Germline lookup yields CDR1 GTSNPN and CDR2 SVGIG (reference sequence). V trimming: 5 bases; J trimming: 7 bases; junction bases outside the gene matches: 14.